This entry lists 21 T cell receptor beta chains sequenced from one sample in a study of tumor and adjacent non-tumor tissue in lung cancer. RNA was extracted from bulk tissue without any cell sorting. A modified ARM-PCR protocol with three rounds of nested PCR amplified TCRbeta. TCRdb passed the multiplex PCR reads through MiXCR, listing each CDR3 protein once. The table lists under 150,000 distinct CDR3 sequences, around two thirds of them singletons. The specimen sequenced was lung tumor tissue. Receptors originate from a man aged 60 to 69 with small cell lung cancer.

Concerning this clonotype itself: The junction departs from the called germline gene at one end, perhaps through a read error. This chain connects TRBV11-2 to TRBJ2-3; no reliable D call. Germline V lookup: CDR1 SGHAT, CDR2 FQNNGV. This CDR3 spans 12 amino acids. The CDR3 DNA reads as TGTGCCAGCAGGTCCCTCGGTGGGGTCGCAGTATTT. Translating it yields CASRSLGGVAVF.

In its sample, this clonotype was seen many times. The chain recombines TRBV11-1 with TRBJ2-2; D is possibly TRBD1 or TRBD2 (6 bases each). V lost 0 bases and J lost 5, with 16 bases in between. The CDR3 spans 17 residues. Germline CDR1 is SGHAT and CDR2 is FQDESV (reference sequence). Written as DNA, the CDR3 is TGTGCCAGCAGCTTAGCGCCCGGGGGCGCGGGGACCGGGGAGCTGTTTTTT. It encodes CASSLAPGGAGTGELFF. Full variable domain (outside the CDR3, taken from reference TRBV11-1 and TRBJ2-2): EAEVAQSPRYKITEKSQAVAFWCDPISGHATLYWYRQILGQGPELLVQFQDESVVDDSQLPKDRFSAERLKGVDSTLKIQPAELGDSAMYLCASSLAPGGAGTGELFFGEGSRLTVL.

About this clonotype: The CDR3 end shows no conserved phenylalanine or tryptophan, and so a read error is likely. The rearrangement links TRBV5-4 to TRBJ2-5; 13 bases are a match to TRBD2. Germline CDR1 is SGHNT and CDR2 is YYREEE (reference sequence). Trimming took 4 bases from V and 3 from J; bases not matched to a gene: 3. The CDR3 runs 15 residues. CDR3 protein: CASSLGTSGKETQYI. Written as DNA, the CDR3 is TGTGCCAGCAGCCTGGGGACTAGCGGGAAAGAGACCCAGTACATC.

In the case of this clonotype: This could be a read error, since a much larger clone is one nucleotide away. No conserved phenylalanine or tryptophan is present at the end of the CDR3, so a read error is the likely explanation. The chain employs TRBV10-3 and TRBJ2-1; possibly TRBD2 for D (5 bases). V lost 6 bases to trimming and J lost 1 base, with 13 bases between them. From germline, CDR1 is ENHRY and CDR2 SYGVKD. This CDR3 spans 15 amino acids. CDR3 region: CAISRAEDSYNEQFS. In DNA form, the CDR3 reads TGTGCCATCAGCCGAGCGGAGGATTCCTACAATGAGCAGTTCTCC.

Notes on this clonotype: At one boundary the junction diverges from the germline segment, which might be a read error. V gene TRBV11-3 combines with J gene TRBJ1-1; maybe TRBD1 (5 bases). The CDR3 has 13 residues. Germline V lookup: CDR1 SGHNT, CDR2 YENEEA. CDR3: CASSLDQGAKAFF. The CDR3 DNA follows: TGTGCCAGTAGCTTAGACCAAGGGGCGAAGGCTTTCTTT.

The CDR3 reads CASSQDRTYYEQYF. The DNA of the CDR3 is TGTGCCAGCTCACAGGACAGGACATACTACGAGCAGTACTTC. The rearrangement uses TRBV18 and TRBJ2-7; TRBD1 matches 7 bases. The V and J ends lost 4 bases and 3 bases, in that order; junction bases with no gene match: 6. Germline V lookup: CDR1 KGHSH, CDR2 LQKENI. CDR3 length equals 14 residues.

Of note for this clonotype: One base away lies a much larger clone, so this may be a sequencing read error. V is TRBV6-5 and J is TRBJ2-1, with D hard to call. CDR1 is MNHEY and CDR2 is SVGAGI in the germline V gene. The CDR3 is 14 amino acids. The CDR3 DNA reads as TGTGCCAGCAGGTTTGGGCGCCATGTCGATGAGCAGTCCTTC. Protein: CASRFGRHVDEQSF.

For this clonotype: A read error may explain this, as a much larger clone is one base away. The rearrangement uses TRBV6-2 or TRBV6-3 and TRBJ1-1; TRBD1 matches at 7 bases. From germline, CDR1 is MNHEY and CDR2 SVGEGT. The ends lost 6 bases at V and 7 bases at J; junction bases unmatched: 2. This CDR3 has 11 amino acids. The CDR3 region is CASRDRSEAFF. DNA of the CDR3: TGTGCCAGCAGGGACAGGAGTGAAGCTTTCTTT.

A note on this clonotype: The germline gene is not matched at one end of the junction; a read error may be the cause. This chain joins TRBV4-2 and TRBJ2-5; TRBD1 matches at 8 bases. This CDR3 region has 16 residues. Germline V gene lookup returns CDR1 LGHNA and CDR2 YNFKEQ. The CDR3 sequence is CTSNNYRTGRLETKYF. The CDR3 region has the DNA TGTACCAGCAACAACTACCGGACAGGGAGGTTGGAGACCAAGTACTTC.

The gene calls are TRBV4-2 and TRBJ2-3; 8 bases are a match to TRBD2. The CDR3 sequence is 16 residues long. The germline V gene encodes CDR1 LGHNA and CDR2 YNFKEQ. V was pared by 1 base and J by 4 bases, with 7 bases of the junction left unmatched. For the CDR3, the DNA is TGTGCCAGCAGCCAAGGGGGACTAGATGGTGCAGATACGCAGTATTTT. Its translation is CASSQGGLDGADTQYF.

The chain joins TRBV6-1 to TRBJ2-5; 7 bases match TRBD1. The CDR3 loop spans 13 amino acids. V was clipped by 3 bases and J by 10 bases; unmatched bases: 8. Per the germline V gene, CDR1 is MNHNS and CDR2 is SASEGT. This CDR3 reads CASSETGFKIQYF. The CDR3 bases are TGTGCCAGCAGTGAGACAGGGTTCAAGATCCAGTACTTC.

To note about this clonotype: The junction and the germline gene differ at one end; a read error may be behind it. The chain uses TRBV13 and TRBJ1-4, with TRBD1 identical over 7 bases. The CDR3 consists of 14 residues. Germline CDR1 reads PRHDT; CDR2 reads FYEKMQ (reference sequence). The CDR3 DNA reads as TGTGCCATCAGCTCCACGACAGGGCGGCAAAAACTGTATTTT. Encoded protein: CAISSTTGRQKLYF.

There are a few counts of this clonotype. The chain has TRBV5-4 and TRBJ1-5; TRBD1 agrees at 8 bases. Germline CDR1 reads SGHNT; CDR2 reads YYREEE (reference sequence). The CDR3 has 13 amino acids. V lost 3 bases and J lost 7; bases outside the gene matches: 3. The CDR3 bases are TGTGCCAGCAGCTCAGGGGGCGGCCAGCCCCAGCATTTT. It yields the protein CASSSGGGQPQHF.

The CDR3: CASSQDTGARGEKLFF. The CDR3 DNA reads TGTGCCAGCAGCCAAGATACGGGGGCCAGGGGTGAAAAACTGTTTTTT. The chain links TRBV4-2 to TRBJ1-4, with D tentatively TRBD1 (6 bases). This CDR3 region has 16 residues. The V and J ends lost 0 bases and 7 bases respectively, with 15 bases between them. Germline CDR1 and CDR2: LGHNA and YNFKEQ.

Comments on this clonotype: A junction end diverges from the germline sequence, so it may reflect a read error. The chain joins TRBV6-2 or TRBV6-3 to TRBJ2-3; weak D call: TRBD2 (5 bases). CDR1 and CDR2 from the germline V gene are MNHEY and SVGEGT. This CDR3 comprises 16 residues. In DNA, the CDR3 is TGTGCCAGCAGTTACACGGACTCACCCTCCACAGATACACAGTATTTT. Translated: CASSYTDSPSTDTQYF.

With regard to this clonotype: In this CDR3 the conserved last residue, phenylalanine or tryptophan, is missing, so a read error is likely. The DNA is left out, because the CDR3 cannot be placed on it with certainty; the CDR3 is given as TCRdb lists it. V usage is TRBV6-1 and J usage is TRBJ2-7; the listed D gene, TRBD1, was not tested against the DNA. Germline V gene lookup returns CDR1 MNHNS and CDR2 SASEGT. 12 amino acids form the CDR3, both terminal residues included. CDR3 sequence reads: CACSPLQGPLVL.

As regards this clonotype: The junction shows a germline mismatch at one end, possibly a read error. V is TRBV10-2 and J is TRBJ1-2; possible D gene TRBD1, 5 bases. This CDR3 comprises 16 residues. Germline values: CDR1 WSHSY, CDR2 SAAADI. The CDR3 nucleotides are TGCGCCACCAGTGAGCCAAGACAGCGGGAGAACTATGGCTTCACCTTC. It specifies CATSEPRQRENYGFTF.

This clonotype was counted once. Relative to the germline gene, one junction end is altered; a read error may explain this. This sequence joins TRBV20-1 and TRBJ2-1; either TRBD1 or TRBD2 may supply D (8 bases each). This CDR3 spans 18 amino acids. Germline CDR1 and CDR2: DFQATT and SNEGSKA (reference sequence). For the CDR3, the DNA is TGCAGTGCTACAGATCAGGGGGCGGCGAGCGGGAGATTAAATGAGCAGTCCTTC. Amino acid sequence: CSATDQGAASGRLNEQSF.

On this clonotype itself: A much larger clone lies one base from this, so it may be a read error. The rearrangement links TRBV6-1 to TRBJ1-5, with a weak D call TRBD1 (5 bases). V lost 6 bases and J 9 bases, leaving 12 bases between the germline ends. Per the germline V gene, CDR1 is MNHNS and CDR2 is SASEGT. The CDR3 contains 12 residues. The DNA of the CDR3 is TGTGCCAGCAGCCTGGGACTTCGGCCCCAGCATTTT. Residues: CASSLGLRPQHF.

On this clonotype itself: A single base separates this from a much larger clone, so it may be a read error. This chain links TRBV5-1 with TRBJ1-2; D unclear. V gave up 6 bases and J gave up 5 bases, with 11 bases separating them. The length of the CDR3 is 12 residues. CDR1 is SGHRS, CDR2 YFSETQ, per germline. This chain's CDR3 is CASTSDQYGYTF. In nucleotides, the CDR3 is TGCGCCAGCACCTCGGACCAATATGGCTACACCTTC.

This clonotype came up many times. The CDR3 sequence: CSAVDREGREKLFF. For the CDR3, the DNA is TGCAGTGCTGTCGACAGGGAGGGACGGGAAAAACTGTTTTTT. The chain couples TRBV20-1 to TRBJ1-4, with TRBD1 identical over 7 bases. V lost 5 bases and J lost 8; bases outside the gene matches: 11. Per germline, CDR1 DFQATT and CDR2 SNEGSKA (reference sequence). This CDR3 is 14 amino acids long.